What follows describes a single TCR beta chain. No antigen is known for it. Within one base of it there is no much larger clone, and no base qualities were kept. This sample is part of a study of T cell clonotyping in hematopoietic cell transplantation (dated by TCRdb to about 2021). Regarding the study in general: Pretransplant recipient samples were obtained after cytoreduction. A total of some 140 blood samples were gathered in the study from under 40 consecutive transplant recipients along with their related donors. Recruitment of patients ran from September 2015 to early 2017, and follow-up continued until late 2020 or until death.

With the immunoSEQ assay, which is a bias-controlled multiplex PCR relying on V- and J-specific primers, TCR beta CDR3 regions were amplified from genomic DNA. A proprietary barcode and Illumina adapter sequences were added to the CDR3 amplicons in a second PCR step. An Illumina MiSeq instrument was used to sequence the CDR3 libraries. The authors processed their data as follows. immunoSEQ Analyzer 3.0 was used for export and quality control, with R Bioconductor and Immunarch used for downstream analyses. Only productive rearrangements in the normalized downsampled data set went into calculating the repertoire metrics. Clonotypes larger than 5 templates in the normalized cohort were defined as pathologically expanded. The Inverse Simpson Index served as the measure of repertoire diversity. To capture all clonotypes, the CMV-specificity analyses were run on the non-normalized data set. TCRdb carries this immuneACCESS record with in-frame sequences only. Its versions omit some clonotypes, under half of them owing to an unresolved V gene in the studies checked, with the rest unexplained. The DNA gave D and trimming, while V, J and clone size come from that table. The sample table holds around 37,000 clones, of which around 85% were seen once. Roughly 2.8% of the sample is held by the ten biggest clonotypes.

In the paper's terms, the time point label means: recipient sample about 28 days before transplant, after cytoreduction. Blood from recipients was drawn about 28 days before transplant and again at days 30, 100 and 180 after transplant. Nuclei Lysis Solution was used to extract genomic DNA from fresh or cryopreserved unfractionated peripheral blood mononuclear cells. The full study reports these points: A decrease in recipient TCR diversity was observed after transplant, and a progressive increase in pathologically expanded clonotypes was seen from day 30 to day 180. Just a small fraction of recipient repertoires overlapped with donor repertoires, and more than 95% appeared de novo at the given depth. Sample size was limited, and cells were not sorted, so CD4 and CD8 repertoire contributions could not be separated. Broader TCR repertoire diversity after transplant was predicted by Inverse Simpson Index values from donors and from recipients before transplant.

The CDR3 numbers 16 residues from cysteine through phenylalanine. Only the CDR3 DNA is retained, 48 bases long and in frame from the first base. Trimming accounts for 4 bases at V and 2 bases at J, while the number of junction bases matched to no gene is 8. Reading the germline V gene (reference sequence) gives CDR1 LNHDA and CDR2 SQIVND. This material consisted of peripheral blood mononuclear cells, taken before stem cell transplant. The sequence came from a man in his sixties with acute myeloid leukemia. Some clones in this sample may be carry-over from other donors' samples. Here the chain combines TRBV19 and TRBJ1-5, with 7 bases matching TRBD1. The CDR3 here reads CASSKTGNGGNQPQHF. The DNA is as follows: TGTGCCAGTAGTAAGACAGGGAACGGGGGCAATCAGCCCCAGCATTTT.